This T cell receptor (beta chain) stems from a study of T cells after yellow fever vaccination. The CDR3 has 11 residues. Germline V gene lookup returns CDR1 MNHEY and CDR2 SMNVEV (reference sequence). The V and J ends lost 9 bases and 7 bases, in that order; junction bases with no gene match: 5. This clonotype has more than one count but fewer than ten. Its specificity is not known. One entry per CDR3 protein results from TCRdb running MiXCR on the 5' RACE reads. This sample has some 250,000 distinct CDR3 sequences; less than 9% occur once, and the top ten carry approximately 0.85%. Study observations and caveats: When the response was secondary, it was weaker but reached its peak faster, day 5 versus 15.

The chain combines TRBV27 with TRBJ1-2; 7 bases match TRBD1. The sequenced sample was CD4+ T cells sorted from PBMCs, obtained 15 days after the yellow fever booster vaccination. This receptor was identified in a man aged 30 to 39 who received the YFV17D yellow fever vaccine. DNA for the CDR3: TGTGCCAGAAGATACAGGGGTGGCTACACCTTC. The encoded protein is CARRYRGGYTF.